This TCR beta chain emerged from a study of cytomegalovirus exposure and HLA in healthy donors. Regarding this clone: The antigen remains unidentified.

Study-level points and caveats: Most likely, a cluster of highly shared sequence variants arose as a sequencing artifact. Accurate HLA-A and HLA-B prediction from TCR beta sequences was reported for most subjects. Productive status was seen about 90% or about 30% of the time for most TCR beta V segments in an earlier analysis.

The PCR employed 60 Vbeta primers together with 13 Jbeta primers. Study processing details: Unique TCR beta chains totaled roughly 79 million in a later count, with approximately 10 million of them shared. Profiled with immunoSEQ multiplex PCR; TCRdb holds only in-frame clones, not every one. V and J calls and clone size are as listed in that table; D and trimming were resolved from the DNA. This repertoire includes 53,000 or so clones. The V end was cut by 1 base, the J end by 8 bases, with 21 bases between. This CDR3 has 17 amino acids. The germline CDR1 and CDR2 sequences are MGHRA and YSYEKL. The source of this sequence is a man aged 18 to 35 in good health and CMV-seropositive. Sequenced material: PBMCs. The rearrangement links TRBV4-1 to TRBJ2-1, with D maybe TRBD1 (6 bases). DNA of the CDR3: TGCGCCAGCAGCCAAGGGCAGGGGACACGAGGTGCCCATGAGCAGTTCTTC. Amino acid sequence: CASSQGQGTRGAHEQFF.